Below, 29 T cell receptor beta chains from the same sample are listed, as sequenced in a study of CD8 T cells in ankylosing spondylitis. General study points: About 8 highly homologous variants made up a TCR beta motif that seemed to typify ankylosing spondylitis blood.

TCRdb used MiXCR to reprocess the 5' RACE reads, holding one entry per CDR3 protein. The data show over 400,000 distinct CDR3 sequences, roughly a quarter seen once. These receptors' targets are unknown. Sequences were obtained from blood, either unsorted or a sorted T cell fraction (not recorded which). The receptors were gathered from a male donor with ankylosing spondylitis.

The chain is built from TRBV7-2 and TRBJ1-5, with 9 bases fitting TRBD1. Germline CDR1 is SGHTA and CDR2 is FQGNSA. CDR3 length: 15 residues. V shed 5 bases and J 5 bases; nucleotides not matched to a gene: 7. The CDR3 nucleotides read TGTGCCAGCAGCCCCGGGACAGGGATCGATCAGCCCCAGCATTTT. It is translated as CASSPGTGIDQPQHF.

The rearrangement joins TRBV20-1 to TRBJ1-5, with a possible D match to TRBD1 (5 bases). From germline, CDR1 is DFQATT and CDR2 SNEGSKA (reference sequence). The CDR3 runs to 16 residues. V lost 3 bases and J 6 bases, leaving 21 bases between the germline ends. The CDR3 region is CSASLSFGGIAQPQHF. CDR3 sequence (DNA): TGCAGTGCTAGTCTTTCCTTCGGGGGAATCGCTCAGCCCCAGCATTTT.

The V call is TRBV16, the J call TRBJ1-5; 9 bases align to TRBD1. V lost 5 bases to trimming and J lost 7 bases; unmatched junction nucleotides: 12. CDR3 size: 16 residues. The germline CDR1 and CDR2 sequences are KGHSY and FQNENV. CDR3 in DNA: TGTGCCAGCAGCACACCCCGGGGACAGGGTAGACAGCCCCAGCATTTT. It codes for CASSTPRGQGRQPQHF.

The sample holds a few counts of this clonotype. The rearrangement links TRBV15 to TRBJ2-7; 7 nucleotides align to TRBD1. The CDR3 covers 15 residues. Trimming at V came to 3 bases and at J to 3 bases, leaving 8 bases not matched to a gene. Germline assignment: CDR1 LNHNV and CDR2 YYDKDF (reference sequence). CDR3: CATSRDGDRYYEQYV. The CDR3 nucleotides are TGTGCCACCAGCAGGGATGGGGACAGATACTACGAGCAGTACGTC.

This clonotype was seen at least ten times. The CDR3 DNA reads TGCGCCAGCGGACGAGGGAACAATGAGCAGTTCTTC. It specifies CASGRGNNEQFF. The V gene is TRBV5-1, the J gene TRBJ2-1, with a weak D call TRBD2 (5 bases). Trimming took off 7 bases at V and 5 bases at J, with 10 bases between the two ends. The CDR3 consists of 12 residues. Germline assignment: CDR1 SGHRS and CDR2 YFSETQ.

The sample holds one count of this clonotype. The chain uses TRBV7-2 and TRBJ2-5, with 7 nucleotides matching TRBD1. The CDR3 has 16 amino acids. Germline V lookup: CDR1 SGHTA, CDR2 FQGNSA. The junction had 11 bases not matched to a gene; V was cut back by 5 bases and J by 2 bases. The CDR3 region is CASSRLGTALQETQYF. The DNA of the CDR3 is TGTGCCAGCAGCCGTCTGGGGACAGCTTTACAAGAGACCCAGTACTTC.

This clonotype was recorded only once. The chain employs TRBV6-1 and TRBJ2-5; 7 bases align to TRBD1. Germline-derived CDR1 and CDR2 are MNHNS and SASEGT. This CDR3 spans 16 amino acids. With 5 bases clipped from V and 2 bases from J, the junction kept 11 bases outside the gene matches. CDR3 nucleotide sequence: TGTGCCAGCAGTCGGGGAGCCAGGGGGTTTCAAGAGACCCAGTACTTC. It specifies CASSRGARGFQETQYF.

The chain joins TRBV7-2 to TRBJ2-5, with D uncertain. The V end lost 1 base, the J end lost 2 bases, and 8 bases lay between the germline ends. Germline V gene sequence: CDR1 SGHTA, CDR2 FQGNSA. The CDR3 runs 14 residues. CDR3 sequence: CASSLDYGQETQYF. CDR3 sequence (DNA): TGTGCCAGCAGCTTAGATTACGGGCAAGAGACCCAGTACTTC. Supplemented by reference TRBV7-2 and TRBJ2-5, the full variable domain reads GAGVSQSPSNKVTEKGKDVELRCDPISGHTALYWYRQSLGQGLEFLIYFQGNSAPDKSGLPSDRFSAERTGGSVSTLTIQRTQQEDSAVYLCASSLDYGQETQYFGPGTRLLVL.

V and J are TRBV3-1 and TRBJ1-4, with D uncertain. Germline V lookup: CDR1 LGHDT, CDR2 YNNKEL (reference sequence). Trimming removed 3 bases from V and 4 bases from J, with 12 bases in between. The CDR3 totals 15 residues. This chain's CDR3 is CASSQMDGYNEKLFF. In DNA form, the CDR3 reads TGTGCCAGCAGCCAGATGGACGGATATAATGAAAAACTGTTTTTT.

The chain links TRBV20-1 to TRBJ1-4; a possible D gene is TRBD1 (6 bases). V lost 4 bases to trimming and J lost 4 bases, with 13 bases between them. Germline loops: CDR1 DFQATT, CDR2 SNEGSKA (reference sequence). The CDR3 has 14 amino acids. The CDR3 loop is CSATRGGINEKLFF. The CDR3 DNA sequence: TGCAGTGCTACCCGAGGGGGTATTAATGAAAAACTGTTTTTT.

This clonotype was seen a few times. The rearrangement links TRBV29-1 to TRBJ2-1; no reliable D call. Deletions cut 4 bases from V and 6 bases from J, with 13 bases between. The CDR3 is 13 residues long. CDR1 is SQVTM, CDR2 ANQGSEA, per germline. The CDR3 DNA reads as TGCAGCGTTGCCCCCCGTCGGGCCAATGAGCAGTTCTTC. It translates to CSVAPRRANEQFF.

The sample holds a few counts of this clonotype. The chain couples TRBV12-3 or TRBV12-4 to TRBJ2-1; no firm D call. Deletions cut 4 bases from V and 7 bases from J, with 17 bases between. The CDR3 is made up of 15 amino acids. CDR3 nucleotide sequence: TGTGCCAGCAGTTCTCGAACTCCCTCTTGGAATGAGCAGTTCTTC. Translation gives CASSSRTPSWNEQFF.

This clonotype was seen only a few times. This chain links TRBV5-1 with TRBJ1-2, with D unclear. This CDR3 is 14 amino acids long. In germline, CDR1 is SGHRS, CDR2 YFSETQ. V lost 0 bases to trimming and J lost 2 bases, with 8 bases between them. CDR3 sequence reads: CASSLDGYNYGYTF. For the CDR3, the DNA is TGCGCCAGCAGCTTGGACGGATACAACTATGGCTACACCTTC.

The chain couples TRBV7-2 to TRBJ2-3; 9 nucleotides align to TRBD1. Trimming at V came to 5 bases and at J to 3 bases, leaving 6 bases not matched to a gene. The CDR3 sequence is 15 residues long. From germline, CDR1 is SGHTA and CDR2 FQGNSA. DNA for the CDR3: TGTGCCAGCAGCATCACAGGGGGCGAGACAGATACGCAGTATTTT. This translates into CASSITGGETDTQYF.

This clonotype was detected only a few times. The chain has TRBV20-1 and TRBJ2-1; D possibly corresponds to TRBD2 (6 bases). Germline assignment: CDR1 DFQATT and CDR2 SNEGSKA (reference sequence). The CDR3 has 15 residues. V was trimmed by 5 bases and J by 2 bases, leaving 16 bases between them. The CDR3 sequence: CSALYLRGTYNEQFF. CDR3 DNA sequence: TGCAGTGCTCTATACCTCCGGGGGACCTACAATGAGCAGTTCTTC.

This clonotype was seen a handful of times. The V gene is TRBV20-1, the J gene TRBJ2-5; 9 bases map to TRBD2. The junction had 5 bases not matched to a gene; V was cut back by 4 bases and J by 2 bases. Germline CDR1 and CDR2: DFQATT and SNEGSKA (reference sequence). The CDR3 covers 14 residues. CDR3 region: CSATRLAVQETQYF. Written as DNA, the CDR3 is TGCAGTGCTACGAGACTAGCGGTGCAAGAGACCCAGTACTTC.

This clonotype was seen a few times. The rearrangement links TRBV29-1 to TRBJ2-3; 9 bases align to TRBD2. Germline V gives CDR1 SQVTM, CDR2 ANQGSEA. The CDR3 loop spans 13 amino acids. Losses at the gene ends were 7 bases for V and 2 bases for J; bases not matched to a gene: 4. CDR3 sequence (DNA): TGCAGCGGGGCGGGGGGGGACACAGATACGCAGTATTTT. It translates to CSGAGGDTDTQYF.

This clonotype has more than one count but fewer than ten. The V gene is TRBV4-2, the J gene TRBJ2-1; tentatively, D is TRBD1 (6 bases). V was clipped by 3 bases and J by 1 base, with 13 bases between them. The CDR3 sequence is 16 residues long. Germline V lookup: CDR1 LGHNA, CDR2 YNFKEQ. The CDR3 reads CASSQPRQVSYNEQFF. DNA for the CDR3: TGTGCCAGCAGCCAGCCCCGACAGGTTTCCTACAATGAGCAGTTCTTC.

In its sample, this clonotype was seen a few times. This rearrangement joins TRBV12-3 or TRBV12-4 to TRBJ1-1, with 8 bases fitting TRBD1. This CDR3 comprises 14 residues. The V segment lost 7 bases and the J segment 3 bases; nucleotides outside the gene matches: 7. CDR3 residues: CASMQGAVDTEAFF. The CDR3 region has the DNA TGTGCCAGCATGCAGGGGGCGGTGGACACTGAAGCTTTCTTT.

This clonotype appeared a few times. This sequence joins TRBV19 and TRBJ2-7, with TRBD1 matching 9 bases. The CDR3 is made up of 15 amino acids. The V gene's germline CDR1 is LNHDA and CDR2 SQIVND (reference sequence). The V and J ends lost 4 bases and 6 bases, in that order; junction bases with no gene match: 10. This CDR3 reads CASSTSGTGFVEQYF. The CDR3 nucleotides are TGTGCCAGTAGTACCTCCGGGACAGGGTTCGTCGAGCAGTACTTC.

The DNA for the CDR3 is TGTGCCAGCAGCTTAGATAGAAGCCCAGGGTTCTTC. It yields the protein CASSLDRSPGFF. The chain carries TRBV11-2 and TRBJ2-1; D unclear. This CDR3 comprises 12 residues. Trimming shortened V by 0 bases and J by 15 bases, and 12 bases separated the two germline ends. In germline, CDR1 is SGHAT, CDR2 FQNNGV.

The chain is built from TRBV20-1 and TRBJ2-3; 7 positions agree with TRBD2. The germline CDR1 and CDR2 sequences are DFQATT and SNEGSKA (reference sequence). The CDR3 is 16 residues long. V shed 0 bases and J 0 bases; nucleotides not matched to a gene: 6. The CDR3 is CSARDGTNPSTDTQYF. The DNA of the CDR3 is TGCAGTGCTAGAGATGGGACTAATCCTAGCACAGATACGCAGTATTTT.

The chain has TRBV29-1 and TRBJ1-1; TRBD1 matches 9 bases. Germline V CDR1 and CDR2: SQVTM, ANQGSEA. CDR3 length: 13 amino acids. J lost 0 bases, V lost 7 bases, and 3 bases had no gene match. For the CDR3, the DNA is TGCAGCGCTCGACAGGGGGTGAACACTGAAGCTTTCTTT. As protein: CSARQGVNTEAFF.

This clonotype showed up just a few times. The rearrangement links TRBV5-1 to TRBJ2-7, with D unclear. Germline CDR1 SGHRS, CDR2 YFSETQ. The CDR3 spans 13 residues. The V end lost 6 bases, the J end lost 5 bases, and 15 bases lay between the germline ends. CDR3 in DNA: TGCGCCAGCACCCTTGGTGTACCGGACGAGCAGTACGTC. Translated, it gives CASTLGVPDEQYV.

V usage is TRBV7-9 and J usage is TRBJ1-1; D gene uncertain. This CDR3 is built from 12 residues. Germline V gene data show CDR1 as SEHNR and CDR2 as FQNEAQ (reference sequence). The V end was cut by 7 bases, the J end by 5 bases, with 11 bases between. The CDR3 DNA is TGTGCCAGCACCCAAACCCTAACTGAAGCTTTCTTT. Its translation: CASTQTLTEAFF.

This clonotype occurred a few times. This sequence joins TRBV5-1 and TRBJ2-3; 7 bases fit TRBD1. After removal of 6 bases from V and 1 base from J, the junction contained 2 bases not matched to a gene. There are 13 residues in the CDR3. The germline gives CDR1 SGHRS, CDR2 YFSETQ. CDR3 nucleotides: TGCGCCAGCAAAGACAGGGGCACAGATACGCAGTATTTT. This codes for CASKDRGTDTQYF.

This chain uses TRBV28 with TRBJ2-3, with D perhaps TRBD1 (6 bases). The CDR3 runs to 13 residues. Germline V gene lookup returns CDR1 MDHEN and CDR2 SYDVKM. Trimming left V 10 bases short and J 4 bases short, with 15 bases between. This CDR3 is CANRRGSADTQYF. The CDR3 bases are TGTGCCAACAGAAGGGGGAGCGCAGATACGCAGTATTTT. Looking up the rest from reference TRBV28 and TRBJ2-3 gives the full variable domain: DVKVTQSSRYLVKRTGEKVFLECVQDMDHENMFWYRQDPGLGLRLIYFSYDVKMKEKGDIPEGYSVSREKKERFSLILESASTNQTSMYLCANRRGSADTQYFGPGTRLTVL.

This chain uses TRBV20-1 with TRBJ2-5, with a weak D call TRBD2 (5 bases). Germline V lookup: CDR1 DFQATT, CDR2 SNEGSKA (reference sequence). The CDR3 extends over 15 amino acids. V was shortened by 0 bases and J by 4 bases, with 15 bases between the two germline ends. The CDR3 nucleotides read TGCAGTGCTAGAGATCGGTTGGGGAGCCCAGAGACCCAGTACTTC. Its translation is CSARDRLGSPETQYF.

The chain links TRBV20-1 to TRBJ2-1; TRBD2 matches 9 bases. Germline-derived CDR1 and CDR2 are DFQATT and SNEGSKA (reference sequence). Losses at the gene ends were 6 bases for V and 8 bases for J; bases not matched to a gene: 8. CDR3 length: 13 residues. The CDR3 reads CSARAGGVYEQFF. In DNA form, the CDR3 reads TGCAGTGCCAGGGCGGGAGGGGTCTATGAGCAGTTCTTC.